The rows below give T cell receptor beta chains drawn from one sample of a study of T-cell reconstitution after alpha-beta-depleted transplantation in children. In TCRdb, the PCR reads were re-called with MiXCR into one record per CDR3 protein. There are about 110,000 distinct CDR3 sequences in the sample; roughly 6.1% occur only once, and 23% lies in the top ten. Material: PBMCs, mostly from graft donor cells, obtained 360 days after TCRalphabeta/CD19-depleted stem cell transplant. The receptors were gathered from a male patient aged 2-9 years who had a stem cell transplant for acute lymphoblastic leukemia, so the T cells may come from the graft donor. The CDR3 runs from the conserved cysteine through the conserved F or W. Each record gives: clone size, D gene, V gene, J gene, CDR3 protein, CDR3 DNA. The D gene is left open where the match is weak. Some rows mark clone size as missing; the rest say once, few, many or name a class of expanded clone.

many	TRBD2	TRBV7-9	TRBJ2-7	CATRGLAGGEQYF	TGTGCTACGAGGGGACTAGCGGGAGGCGAGCAGTACTTC
few	TRBD1	TRBV27	TRBJ1-4	CASSSPQGDRATNEKLFF	TGTGCCAGCAGTTCGCCCCAGGGGGATCGCGCAACTAATGAAAAACTGTTTTTT
few	TRBD2	TRBV20-1	TRBJ2-1	CSASWLAGESSYNEQFF	TGCAGTGCTAGTTGGCTAGCGGGGGAGAGCTCCTACAATGAGCAGTTCTTC
few	-	TRBV29-1	TRBJ1-3	CSVEDRTDYSGNTIYF	TGCAGCGTTGAAGATAGGACAGACTACTCTGGAAACACCATATATTTT
-	TRBD2	TRBV9	TRBJ2-3	CASSVPSGGGDSTDTQYF	TGTGCCAGCAGCGTTCCTAGCGGGGGGGGGGATAGCACAGATACGCAGTATTTT
-	TRBD1	TRBV24-1	TRBJ1-2	CATSDGQANYGYTF	TGTGCCACCAGTGACGGACAGGCTAACTATGGCTACACCTTC
-	-	TRBV28	TRBJ1-2	CASSSDRGTGYGYTF	TGTGCCAGCAGTTCCGACCGAGGGACGGGCTATGGCTACACCTTC
many	-	TRBV27	TRBJ1-2	CASSLQGLNGYTF	TGTGCCAGCAGTTTACAGGGGTTGAATGGCTACACCTTC
many	-	TRBV29-1	TRBJ2-2	CSAGRSGAGELFF	TGCAGCGCCGGACGATCGGGGGCCGGGGAGCTGTTTTTT
many	-	TRBV5-1	TRBJ1-1	CASSPNRRPGMNTEAFF	TGCGCCAGCAGCCCGAACAGGCGACCGGGCATGAACACTGAAGCTTTCTTT
few	TRBD1	TRBV5-6	TRBJ1-4	CASSPLTGDVGKLFF	TGTGCCAGCAGCCCGTTAACAGGGGACGTGGGAAAACTGTTTTTT
-	-	TRBV11-2	TRBJ2-3	CASSLEVSVFRTDTQYF	TGTGCCAGCAGCTTAGAGGTTAGCGTCTTCCGCACAGATACGCAGTATTTT
many	-	TRBV7-9	TRBJ2-5	CASSPHSAQETQYF	TGTGCCAGCAGTCCCCACAGCGCCCAAGAGACCCAGTACTTC
-	TRBD1	TRBV29-1	TRBJ1-2	CSGQGIYGYTF	TGCAGCGGACAGGGGATATATGGCTACACCTTC